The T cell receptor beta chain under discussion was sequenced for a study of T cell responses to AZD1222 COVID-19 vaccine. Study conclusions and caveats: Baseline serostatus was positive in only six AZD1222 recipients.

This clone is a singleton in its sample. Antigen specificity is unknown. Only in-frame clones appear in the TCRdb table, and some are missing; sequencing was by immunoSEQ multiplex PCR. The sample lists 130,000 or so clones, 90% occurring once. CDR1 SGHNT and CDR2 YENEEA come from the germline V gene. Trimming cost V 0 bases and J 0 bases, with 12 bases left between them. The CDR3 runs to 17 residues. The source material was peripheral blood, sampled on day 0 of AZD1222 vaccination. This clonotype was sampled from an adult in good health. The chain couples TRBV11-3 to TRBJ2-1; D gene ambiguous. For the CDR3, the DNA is TGTGCCAGCAGCTTAGAGGCGACCTCGAGCTCCTACAATGAGCAGTTCTTC. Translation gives CASSLEATSSSYNEQFF. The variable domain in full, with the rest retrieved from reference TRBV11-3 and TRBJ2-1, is EAGVVQSPRYKIIEKKQPVAFWCNPISGHNTLYWYLQNLGQGPELLIRYENEEAVDDSQLPKDRFSAERLKGVDSTLKIQPAELGDSAVYLCASSLEATSSSYNEQFFGPGTRLTVL.